This T cell receptor beta chain is from a study of T cell responses to AZD1222 COVID-19 vaccine. This CDR3 is 14 amino acids long. The V gene's germline CDR1 is SGHTA and CDR2 FQGTGA. J gave up 6 bases and V 5 bases, and 6 bases lay outside the gene matches. The protocol was immunoSEQ multiplex PCR, while the TCRdb copy is restricted to in-frame clones and leaves out a portion. The repertoire holds approximately 100,000 clones, with about 89% as singletons. Notes on the study in general: The sample set comprised mostly white British donors with more females, and clonal diversity was possibly underestimated. Seropositive AZD1222 recipients at baseline numbered only 6 or 7. Targets within unmutated variant regions were reportedly found for nearly half of spike-specific TCRs.

Comment on this clone: Its antigen remains unidentified.

This TCR was sampled from an adult in good health. The source material was peripheral blood, sampled on day 0 of AZD1222 vaccination. The rearrangement joins TRBV7-3 to TRBJ2-2; 7 bases align to TRBD1. CDR3 DNA sequence: TGTGCCAGCAGCCTCGGACAGGTCCCCGGGGAGCTGTTTTTT. This sequence encodes CASSLGQVPGELFF.